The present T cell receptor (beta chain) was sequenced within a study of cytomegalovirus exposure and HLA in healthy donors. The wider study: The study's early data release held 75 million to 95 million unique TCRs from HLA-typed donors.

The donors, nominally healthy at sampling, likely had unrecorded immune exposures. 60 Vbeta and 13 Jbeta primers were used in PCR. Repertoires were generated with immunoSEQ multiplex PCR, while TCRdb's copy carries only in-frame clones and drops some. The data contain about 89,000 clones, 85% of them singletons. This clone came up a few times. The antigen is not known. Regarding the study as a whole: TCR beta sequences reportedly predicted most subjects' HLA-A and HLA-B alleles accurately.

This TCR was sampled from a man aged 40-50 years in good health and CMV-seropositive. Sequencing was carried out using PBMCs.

CDR3 protein: CASSFRSLAGADTQYF. The CDR3 coding sequence is TGCGCCAGCAGCTTTCGTTCGCTAGCAGGGGCAGATACGCAGTATTTT. The chain is built from TRBV5-1 and TRBJ2-3; a possible D gene is TRBD1 (6 bases). V lost 2 bases and J 4 bases, leaving 17 bases between the germline ends. The CDR3 sequence is 16 residues long. Germline assignment: CDR1 SGHRS and CDR2 YFSETQ.